The text below deals with one TCR beta chain. This clonotype was detected ten times or more. Its antigen target is currently unknown. No base quality information exists; no much larger clone differs at one position. Amplification of TCR beta CDR3 regions was carried out from RNA transcripts. The TCR CDR3 was subjected to a first round of RT-PCR using the HTBI primer set and the Qiagen OneStep RT-PCR kit. Libraries were constructed in a second round of multiplex PCR, after which size selection and purification were carried out. Paired-end sequencing of the libraries was performed with 100 bp reads on an Illumina HiSeq2000. In the authors' own workflow: SOAPnuke was used to process the raw data, throwing out any read that contained adapters or uncalled bases, had a mean Phred below 15, or lacked an exact constant-primer or identifier match. High-quality paired reads were merged using COPE v1.2.5, and each unique nucleotide sequence was defined as a clonotype. MiTCR v1.1 was used to align clonotypes to the IMGT TRBV, TRBD and TRBJ reference segments. Analysis was restricted to V-J combinations with a frequency above 0.0001, which covered over 98% of repertoires. A TCS score was defined as the ratio between F50 (clonal expansion) and ExV (chaos), using BLOSUM62-based TCRdist between CDR3 peptides within each V-J. Welch's t-statistics and random forest reduced 514 V-J features to around 14, which were used in a naive Bayes classifier (R e1071). The similarity between thyroid and blood repertoires was quantified using the Morisita-Horn index. Starting from the raw public reads, TCRdb applied fastp trimming at Q25, assembled clones with MiXCR and retained in-frame beta chains. Each CDR3 protein appears once, grouped with its most common genes and DNA. For this entry, the V and J calls and clone size follow TCRdb and not the study's own pipeline. This sample gives fewer than 650,000 distinct CDR3 sequences in total; roughly 14% of them show up just once. The ten largest clonotypes hold over 3.5% of the sample.

The germline V gene (reference sequence) yields DFQATT for CDR1 and SNEGSKA for CDR2. Trimming accounts for 0 bases at V and 2 bases at J, while the number of junction bases matched to no gene is 7. Including the terminal cysteine and phenylalanine, the CDR3 comprises 15 residues. The only DNA kept is the CDR3, 45 bases in frame from the first base. This specimen comes from a study of T cells in Graves' hyperthyroidism and ophthalmopathy (dated by TCRdb to the late 2010s). Study-level background: Peripheral blood samples were taken at the time of initial diagnosis, prior to any treatment. TCR V-J signatures able to tell the groups apart were searched for in a discovery cohort of 95 to 100 patients, of whom around 43 had Graves' ophthalmopathy and under 65 had stable Graves' hyperthyroidism. In addition, the study compared T-cell repertoires in thyroid tissue and in blood from five to seven Graves' hyperthyroidism patients. Once sampling was done, hyperthyroidism patients were given methimazole at a starting dose of 30 mg daily, whereas ophthalmopathy patients were given high-dose intravenous methylprednisolone. The paper reports TCR Vbeta CDR3 sequencing of more than 120 peripheral blood samples: over 40 ophthalmopathy, 70 to 85 hyperthyroidism and approximately 17 progressor patients. Prospective prediction of ophthalmopathy was tested in an independent validation cohort consisting of 18 hyperthyroidism patients and some 15 patients who later progressed to ophthalmopathy. For training and testing, the 100 or so patients in the discovery cohort were randomly divided in a 7:3 ratio.

The paper's findings and limits, for the study overall: Most expanded thyroid clonotypes (frequency above 0.001) were also found in blood, which suggests that blood repertoires may mirror thyroid immune responses. No statistical method was used to fix the sample size in advance, and group allocation was not hidden from the investigators. In cross-validation, a model built on a 13 V-J signature told ophthalmopathy apart from stable hyperthyroidism with approximately 90% sensitivity and roughly 83% specificity, and in testing the same model reached 80%/75%. In validation, the model predicted progression to ophthalmopathy with approximately 69% sensitivity and 72% to 85% specificity, a median of 6.5 months before onset.

Ophthalmopathy patients had moderately to severely active disease, Clinical Activity Score of at least 3, NOSPECS grade of at least 4, and duration under 3 months. The study excluded patients with uncontrolled infections, other autoimmune diseases, pregnancy or lactation. Clinical symptoms, serum thyroxine and TRAb, thyroid ultrasound, and orbital computed tomography formed the basis for the diagnoses. PBMCs were separated from approximately 10 ml of fresh peripheral blood using Ficoll-Paque density gradient centrifugation. Trizol reagent was used to extract total RNA, and RNA quality was then checked on an Agilent 2100 Bioanalyzer.

The rearrangement combines TRBV20-1 with TRBJ2-7, with 7 bases in between that match TRBD2. Sequenced sample: blood. The sequence came from a woman between 40 and 50 years old with Graves' ophthalmopathy. The DNA sequence is given as TGCAGTGCTAGAGATGGGGAGGGAGGCCCCTACGAGCAGTACTTC. Its protein product is CSARDGEGGPYEQYF.